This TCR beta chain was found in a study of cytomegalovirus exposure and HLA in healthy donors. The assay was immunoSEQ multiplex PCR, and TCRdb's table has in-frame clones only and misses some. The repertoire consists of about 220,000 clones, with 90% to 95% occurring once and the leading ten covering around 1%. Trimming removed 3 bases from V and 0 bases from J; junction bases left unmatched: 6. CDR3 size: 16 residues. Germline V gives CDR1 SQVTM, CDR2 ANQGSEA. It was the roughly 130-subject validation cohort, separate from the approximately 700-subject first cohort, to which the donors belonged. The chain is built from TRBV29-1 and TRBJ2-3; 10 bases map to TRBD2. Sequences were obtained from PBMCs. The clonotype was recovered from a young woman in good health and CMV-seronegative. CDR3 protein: CSVDSLAGVSTDTQYF. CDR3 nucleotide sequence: TGCAGCGTTGACAGTCTAGCGGGAGTAAGCACAGATACGCAGTATTTT.